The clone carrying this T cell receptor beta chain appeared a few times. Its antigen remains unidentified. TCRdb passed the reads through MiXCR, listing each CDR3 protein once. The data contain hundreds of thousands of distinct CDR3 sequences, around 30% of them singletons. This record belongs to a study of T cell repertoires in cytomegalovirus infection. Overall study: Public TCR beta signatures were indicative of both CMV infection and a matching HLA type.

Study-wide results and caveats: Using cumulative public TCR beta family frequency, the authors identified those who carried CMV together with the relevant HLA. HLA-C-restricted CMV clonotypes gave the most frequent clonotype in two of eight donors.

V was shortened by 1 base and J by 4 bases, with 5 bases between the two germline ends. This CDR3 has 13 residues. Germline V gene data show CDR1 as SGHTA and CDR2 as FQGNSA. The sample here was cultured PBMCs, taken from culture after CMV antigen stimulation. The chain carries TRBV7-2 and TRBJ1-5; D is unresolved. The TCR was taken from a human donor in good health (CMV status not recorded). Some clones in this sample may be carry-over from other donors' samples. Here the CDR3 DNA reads TGTGCCAGCAGCTTAGAACTGAATCAGCCCCAGCATTTT. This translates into CASSLELNQPQHF.